Below, 7 T cell receptor beta chains from the same sample are listed, as sequenced in a study of neurological immune-mediated disorders (dated by TCRdb to the late 2010s). The time point label here, explained by the study, means: technical triplicate 2. Receptor libraries were prepared by 5' RACE. The sequencer listed for this sample is Illumina HiSeq 2500. TCRdb reprocessing: public reads trimmed at Q25 with fastp, clones called with MiXCR, in-frame beta chains kept. Here each entry gathers all rows of one CDR3 protein and keeps the most common genes and DNA. This sample gives about 32,000 distinct CDR3 sequences in total; less than 15% of them show up just once. Clones ranked in the top ten supply roughly 5.6% of the sample. Material for sequencing was CD4+ T cells from blood. These TCRs come from a female donor with HTLV-1-associated myelopathy (HAM/TSP).

This clonotype occurred many times. V usage is TRBV20-1 and J usage is TRBJ2-3, with 9 bases identical to TRBD2. Germline lookup yields CDR1 DFQATT and CDR2 SNEGSKA (reference sequence). The CDR3 spans 14 residues. V shed 2 bases, J shed 4 bases, and the junction held 4 bases outside the gene matches. CDR3 protein: CSARRGGAADTQYF. CDR3 nucleotide sequence: TGCAGTGCTAGACGCGGGGGGGCGGCAGATACGCAGTATTTT.

The table lists this clonotype with many counts. V is TRBV7-2 and J is TRBJ2-2; D may be TRBD2 (5 bases). Germline loops: CDR1 SGHTA, CDR2 FQGNSA. Trimming took 3 bases from V and 6 from J, leaving 8 bases between them. The CDR3 is 13 amino acids. The CDR3, as DNA: TGTGCCAGCAGCTTCGTCGGGGCCGGGGAGCTGTTTTTT. Protein product: CASSFVGAGELFF. Variable domain in full (rest from reference TRBV7-2 and TRBJ2-2): GAGVSQSPSNKVTEKGKDVELRCDPISGHTALYWYRQSLGQGLEFLIYFQGNSAPDKSGLPSDRFSAERTGGSVSTLTIQRTQQEDSAVYLCASSFVGAGELFFGEGSRLTVL.

This clonotype was counted only a few times. The chain is built from TRBV4-2 and TRBJ2-2; the D gene is possibly TRBD2 (5 bases). Germline V lookup: CDR1 LGHNA, CDR2 YNFKEQ. This CDR3 comprises 16 residues. V was trimmed by 4 bases and J by 0 bases, leaving 12 bases between them. CDR3 bases: TGTGCCAGCAGCCTTATGCGGGCCACGAACACCGGGGAGCTGTTTTTT. As protein: CASSLMRATNTGELFF.

At least ten counts were recorded for this clonotype. The V call is TRBV20-1, the J call TRBJ2-1; 12 nucleotides agree with TRBD2. The CDR3 consists of 14 residues. Germline CDR1 and CDR2: DFQATT and SNEGSKA (reference sequence). J gave up 3 bases and V 6 bases, and 3 bases lay outside the gene matches. For the CDR3, the DNA is TGCAGTGCGAAGACTAGCGGGGGCTACAATGAGCAGTTCTTC. Its translation is CSAKTSGGYNEQFF.

This clonotype counts as medium-sized. The chain has TRBV7-6 and TRBJ2-5, with 10 bases fitting TRBD2. The germline CDR1 and CDR2 sequences are SGHVS and FNYEAQ. The V segment lost 3 bases and the J segment 5 bases; nucleotides outside the gene matches: 6. The CDR3 totals 15 residues. The CDR3 loop reads CASSFLAGGWETQYF. CDR3 bases: TGTGCCAGCAGCTTCTTAGCGGGAGGCTGGGAGACCCAGTACTTC. Together with reference TRBV7-6 and TRBJ2-5, the CDR3 gives the full variable domain: GAGVSQSPRYKVTKRGQDVALRCDPISGHVSLYWYRQALGQGPEFLTYFNYEAQQDKSGLPNDRFSAERPEGSISTLTIQRTEQRDSAMYRCASSFLAGGWETQYFGPGTRLLVL.

This clonotype was counted ten times or more. V usage is TRBV5-1 and J usage is TRBJ2-5; D gene ambiguous. The CDR3 totals 13 residues. Trimming left V 0 bases short and J 3 bases short, with 6 bases between. The germline V gene has CDR1 SGHRS and CDR2 YFSETQ. The CDR3 region is CASSLGPEETQYF. The DNA for the CDR3 is TGCGCCAGCAGCTTGGGGCCGGAAGAGACCCAGTACTTC.

This clonotype was recorded many times. This chain joins TRBV7-9 and TRBJ2-3; 7 bases map to TRBD2. The CDR3 has 14 residues. Germline loops: CDR1 SEHNR, CDR2 FQNEAQ (reference sequence). Trimming cost V 3 bases and J 3 bases; bases outside gene matches: 3. CDR3 loop: CASSLTGGTDTQYF. Here the CDR3 DNA reads TGTGCCAGCAGCTTGACGGGGGGTACAGATACGCAGTATTTT.